The sequence of this T cell receptor (beta chain) was determined in a study of regulatory dendritic cells for organ transplantation. After removal of 3 bases from V and 4 bases from J, the junction contained 12 bases not matched to a gene. The CDR3 is made up of 17 amino acids. CDR1 and CDR2 from the germline V gene are SGHVS and FNYEAQ. TCRdb keeps only in-frame clones here, not all; method: immunoSEQ multiplex PCR. The repertoire includes 26,000 or so clones, around 84% of them detected once, and about 0.1% sits in the top ten. This receptor was obtained from a human donor in good health. The chain links TRBV7-6 to TRBJ2-5; 9 bases are a match to TRBD1. Sequenced input: naive CD4+ T cells from blood. Subset described: CD45RA+ naive T cells. The CDR3 nucleotides are TGTGCCAGCAGCTTGGAGGGGCCGGGACAGGGAGCAGAGACCCAGTACTTC. It yields the protein CASSLEGPGQGAETQYF.